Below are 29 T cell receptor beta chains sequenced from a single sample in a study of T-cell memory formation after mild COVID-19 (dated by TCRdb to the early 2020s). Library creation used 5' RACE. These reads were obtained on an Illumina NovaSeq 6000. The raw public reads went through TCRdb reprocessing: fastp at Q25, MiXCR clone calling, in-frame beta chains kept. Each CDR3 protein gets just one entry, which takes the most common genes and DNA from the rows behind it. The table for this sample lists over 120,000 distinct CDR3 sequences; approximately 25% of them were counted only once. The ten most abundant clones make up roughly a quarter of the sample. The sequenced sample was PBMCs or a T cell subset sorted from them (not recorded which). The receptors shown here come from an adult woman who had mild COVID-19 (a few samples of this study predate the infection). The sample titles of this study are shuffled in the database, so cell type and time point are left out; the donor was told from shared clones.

This CDR3 reads CASSPEGTINTGELFF. The CDR3 DNA reads TGTGCCAGCAGCCCAGAGGGGACTATCAACACCGGGGAGCTGTTTTTT. The chain combines TRBV12-3 or TRBV12-4 with TRBJ2-2, with TRBD2 matching 7 bases. The CDR3 has 16 residues. V lost 6 bases and J lost 2; bases outside the gene matches: 9.

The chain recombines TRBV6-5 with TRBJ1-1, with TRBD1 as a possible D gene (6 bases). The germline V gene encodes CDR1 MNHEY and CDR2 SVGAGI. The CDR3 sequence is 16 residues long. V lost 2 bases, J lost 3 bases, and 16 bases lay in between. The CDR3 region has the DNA TGTGCCAGCAGTTACGGGGGGGGCCCCCCCGACACTGAAGCTTTCTTT. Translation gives CASSYGGGPPDTEAFF.

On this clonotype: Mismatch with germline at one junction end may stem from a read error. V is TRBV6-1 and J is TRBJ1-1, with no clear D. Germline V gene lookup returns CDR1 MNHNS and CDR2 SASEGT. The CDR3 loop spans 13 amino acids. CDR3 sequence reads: CASSEERTTEAYF. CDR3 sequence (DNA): TGTGCCAGCAGTGAAGAGAGGACCACTGAAGCTTACTTT.

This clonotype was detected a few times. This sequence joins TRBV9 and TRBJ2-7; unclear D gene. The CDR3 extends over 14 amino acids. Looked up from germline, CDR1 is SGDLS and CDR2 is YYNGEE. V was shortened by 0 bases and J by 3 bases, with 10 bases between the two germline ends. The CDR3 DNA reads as TGTGCCAGCAGCGTAGGTGGCAGAGGCTACGAGCAGTACTTC. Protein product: CASSVGGRGYEQYF. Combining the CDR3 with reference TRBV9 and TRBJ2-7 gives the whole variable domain DSGVTQTPKHLITATGQRVTLRCSPRSGDLSVYWYQQSLDQGLQFLIQYYNGEERAKGNILERFSAQQFPDLHSELNLSSLELGDSALYFCASSVGGRGYEQYFGPGTRLTVT.

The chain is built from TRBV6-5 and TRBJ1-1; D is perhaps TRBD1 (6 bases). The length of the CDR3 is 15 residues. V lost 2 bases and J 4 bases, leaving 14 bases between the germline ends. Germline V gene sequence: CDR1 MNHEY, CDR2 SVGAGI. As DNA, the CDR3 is TGTGCCAGCAGTTACGGGGGGCGCGGACTCACTGAAGCTTTCTTT. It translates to CASSYGGRGLTEAFF.

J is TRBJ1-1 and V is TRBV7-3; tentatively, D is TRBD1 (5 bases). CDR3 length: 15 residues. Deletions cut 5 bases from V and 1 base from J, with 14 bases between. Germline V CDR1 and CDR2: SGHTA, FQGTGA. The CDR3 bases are TGTGCCAGCAGCCCCAACCCCGGACAGAACACTGAAGCTTTCTTT. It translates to CASSPNPGQNTEAFF.

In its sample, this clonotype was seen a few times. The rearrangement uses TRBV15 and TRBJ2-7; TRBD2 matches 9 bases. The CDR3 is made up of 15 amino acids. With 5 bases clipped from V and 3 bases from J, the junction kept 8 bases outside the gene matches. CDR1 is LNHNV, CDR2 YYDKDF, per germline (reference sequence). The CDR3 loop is CATSAGTSRNYEQYF. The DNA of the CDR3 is TGTGCCACCAGCGCCGGGACTAGCCGAAACTACGAGCAGTACTTC.

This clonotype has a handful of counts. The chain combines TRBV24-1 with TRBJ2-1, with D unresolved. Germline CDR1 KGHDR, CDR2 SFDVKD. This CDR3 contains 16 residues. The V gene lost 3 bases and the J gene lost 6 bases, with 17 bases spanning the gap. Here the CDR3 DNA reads TGTGCCACCAGTGATGGGTCCGGGTGGGGTCTCAATGAGCAGTTCTTC. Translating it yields CATSDGSGWGLNEQFF.

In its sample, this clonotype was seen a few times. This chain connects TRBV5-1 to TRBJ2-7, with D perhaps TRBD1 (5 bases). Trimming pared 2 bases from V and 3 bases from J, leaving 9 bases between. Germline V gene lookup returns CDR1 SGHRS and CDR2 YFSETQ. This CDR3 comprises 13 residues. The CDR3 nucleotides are TGCGCCAGCAGCTTAGGGGCTATCTACGAGCAGTACTTC. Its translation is CASSLGAIYEQYF.

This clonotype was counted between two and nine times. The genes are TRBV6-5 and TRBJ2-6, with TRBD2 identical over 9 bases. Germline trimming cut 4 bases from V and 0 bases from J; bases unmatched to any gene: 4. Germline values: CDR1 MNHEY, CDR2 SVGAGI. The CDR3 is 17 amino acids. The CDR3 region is CASSWTSESSGANVLTF. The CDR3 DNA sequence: TGTGCCAGCAGTTGGACTAGCGAAAGCTCTGGGGCCAACGTCCTGACTTTC.

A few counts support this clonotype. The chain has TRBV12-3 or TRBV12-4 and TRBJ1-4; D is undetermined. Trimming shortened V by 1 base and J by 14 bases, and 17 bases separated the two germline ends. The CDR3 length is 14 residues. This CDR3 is CASSLEVDRDFLFF. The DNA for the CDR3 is TGTGCCAGCAGTTTAGAGGTGGATCGAGATTTTCTGTTTTTT.

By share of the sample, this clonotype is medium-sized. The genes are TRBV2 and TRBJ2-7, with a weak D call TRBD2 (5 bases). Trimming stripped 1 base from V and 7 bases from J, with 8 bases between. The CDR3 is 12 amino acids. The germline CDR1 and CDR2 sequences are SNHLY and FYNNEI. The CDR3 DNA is TGTGCCAGCAGTGAAGAGCCGGGGGAGCAGTACTTC. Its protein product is CASSEEPGEQYF.

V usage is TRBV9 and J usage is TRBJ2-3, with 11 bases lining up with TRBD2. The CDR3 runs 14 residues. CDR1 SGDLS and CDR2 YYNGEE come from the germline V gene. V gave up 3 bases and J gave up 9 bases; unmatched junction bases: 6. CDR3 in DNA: TGTGCCAGCAGCGGTAGCGGGAGGGCCGGCACGCAGTATTTT. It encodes CASSGSGRAGTQYF.

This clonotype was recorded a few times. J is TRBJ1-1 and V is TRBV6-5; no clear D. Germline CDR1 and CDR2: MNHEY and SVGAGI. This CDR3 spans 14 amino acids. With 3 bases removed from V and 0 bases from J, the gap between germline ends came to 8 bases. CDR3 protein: CASSYEWMNTEAFF. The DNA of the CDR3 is TGTGCCAGCAGTTATGAGTGGATGAACACTGAAGCTTTCTTT.

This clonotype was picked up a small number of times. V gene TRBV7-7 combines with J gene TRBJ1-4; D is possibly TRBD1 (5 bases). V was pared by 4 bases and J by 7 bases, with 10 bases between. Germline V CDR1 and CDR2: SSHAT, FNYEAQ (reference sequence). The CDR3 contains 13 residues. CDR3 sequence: CASSSSQGEKLFF. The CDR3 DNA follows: TGTGCCAGCAGCTCTTCCCAGGGTGAAAAACTGTTTTTT.

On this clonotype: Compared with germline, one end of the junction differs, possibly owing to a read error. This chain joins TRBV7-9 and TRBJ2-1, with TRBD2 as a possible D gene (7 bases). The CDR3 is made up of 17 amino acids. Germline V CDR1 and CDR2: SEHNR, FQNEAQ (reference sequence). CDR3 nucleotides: TGTGCCAGCAGCCCTCTTCCCGGGGGGCTTGGAGGCAATGATCAGTTCTTC. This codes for CASSPLPGGLGGNDQFF.

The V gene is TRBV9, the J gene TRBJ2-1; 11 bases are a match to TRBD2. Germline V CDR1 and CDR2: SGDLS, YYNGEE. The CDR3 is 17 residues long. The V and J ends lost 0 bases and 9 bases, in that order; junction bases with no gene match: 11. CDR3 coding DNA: TGTGCCAGCAGCGTAGACCTGACTAGCGGGACTTATGGTGAGCAGTTCTTC. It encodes CASSVDLTSGTYGEQFF.

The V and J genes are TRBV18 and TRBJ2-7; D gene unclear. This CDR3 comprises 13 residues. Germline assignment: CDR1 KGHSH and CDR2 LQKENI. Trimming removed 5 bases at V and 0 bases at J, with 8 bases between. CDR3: CASSSTSSYEQYF. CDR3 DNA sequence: TGTGCCAGCTCATCAACGAGCTCCTACGAGCAGTACTTC. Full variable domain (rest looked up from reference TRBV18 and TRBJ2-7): NAGVMQNPRHLVRRRGQEARLRCSPMKGHSHVYWYRQLPEEGLKFMVYLQKENIIDESGMPKERFSAEFPKEGPSILRIQQVVRGDSAAYFCASSSTSSYEQYFGPGTRLTVT.

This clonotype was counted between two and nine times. The CDR3 DNA sequence: TGCAGTGCTAGAGATCTGGTACAGGGGGGGTATGGCTACACCTTC. It codes for CSARDLVQGGYGYTF. This chain joins TRBV20-1 and TRBJ1-2; 8 bases agree with TRBD1. The trim removed 0 bases at V and 5 bases at J, leaving 8 bases unmatched. CDR1 and CDR2 from the germline V gene are DFQATT and SNEGSKA (reference sequence). This CDR3 has 15 amino acids.

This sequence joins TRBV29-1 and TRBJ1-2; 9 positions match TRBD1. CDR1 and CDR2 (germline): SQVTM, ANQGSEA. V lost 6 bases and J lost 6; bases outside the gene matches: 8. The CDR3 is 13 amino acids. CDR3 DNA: TGCAGCGTACCGGGACAGGGAAGAAATGGCTACACCTTC. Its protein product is CSVPGQGRNGYTF.

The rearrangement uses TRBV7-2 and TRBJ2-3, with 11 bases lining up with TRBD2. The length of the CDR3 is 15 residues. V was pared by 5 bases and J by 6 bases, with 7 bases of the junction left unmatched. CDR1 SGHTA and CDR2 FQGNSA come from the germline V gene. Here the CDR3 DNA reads TGTGCCAGCAGCATAACTAGCGGGAGTGCGGATACGCAGTATTTT. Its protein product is CASSITSGSADTQYF.

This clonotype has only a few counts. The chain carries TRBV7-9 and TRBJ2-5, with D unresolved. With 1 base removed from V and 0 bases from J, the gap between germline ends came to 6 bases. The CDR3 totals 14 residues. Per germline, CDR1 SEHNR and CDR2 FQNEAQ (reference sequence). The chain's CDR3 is CASSLEQNQETQYF. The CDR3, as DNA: TGTGCCAGCAGCTTAGAACAGAACCAAGAGACCCAGTACTTC.

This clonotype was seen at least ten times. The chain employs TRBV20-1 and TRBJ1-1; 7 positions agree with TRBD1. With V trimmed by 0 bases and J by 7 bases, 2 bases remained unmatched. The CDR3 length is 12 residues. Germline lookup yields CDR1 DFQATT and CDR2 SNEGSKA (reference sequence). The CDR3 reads CSAREGGIEAFF. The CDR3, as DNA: TGCAGTGCTAGAGAAGGGGGCATTGAAGCTTTCTTT.

This CDR3 reads CASSRGSGTEAFF. CDR3 DNA: TGCGCCAGCAGCCGGGGCTCGGGTACTGAAGCTTTCTTT. The chain employs TRBV5-1 and TRBJ1-1; a possible D gene is TRBD1 (5 bases). Germline loops: CDR1 SGHRS, CDR2 YFSETQ. With 4 bases removed from V and 5 bases from J, the gap between germline ends came to 12 bases. This CDR3 is built from 13 residues.

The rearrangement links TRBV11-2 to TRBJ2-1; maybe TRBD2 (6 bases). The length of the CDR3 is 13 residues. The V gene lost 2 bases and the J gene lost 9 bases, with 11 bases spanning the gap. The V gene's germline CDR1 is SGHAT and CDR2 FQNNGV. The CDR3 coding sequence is TGTGCCAGCAGCTTAAACGCGGGGAGTGAGCAGTTCTTC. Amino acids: CASSLNAGSEQFF.

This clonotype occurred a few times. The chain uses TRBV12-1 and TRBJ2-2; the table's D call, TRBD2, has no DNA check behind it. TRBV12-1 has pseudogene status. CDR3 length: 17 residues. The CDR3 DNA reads TGTGCCAGCAGCCCCTGGACTAGCGGGGGGGTTATCGGGGAGCTGTTTTTT. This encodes CASSPWTSGGVIGELFF.

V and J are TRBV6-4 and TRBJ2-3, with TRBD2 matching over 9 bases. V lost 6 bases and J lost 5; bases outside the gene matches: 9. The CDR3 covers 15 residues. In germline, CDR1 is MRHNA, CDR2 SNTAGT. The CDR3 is CASSPQAGGGDTQYF. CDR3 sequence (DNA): TGTGCCAGCAGCCCCCAAGCGGGGGGTGGAGATACGCAGTATTTT.

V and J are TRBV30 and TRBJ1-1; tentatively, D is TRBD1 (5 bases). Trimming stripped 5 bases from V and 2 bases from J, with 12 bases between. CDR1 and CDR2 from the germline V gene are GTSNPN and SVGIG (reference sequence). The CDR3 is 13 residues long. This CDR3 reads CAWGGVTNTEAFF. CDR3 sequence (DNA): TGTGCCTGGGGAGGGGTTACAAACACTGAAGCTTTCTTT.

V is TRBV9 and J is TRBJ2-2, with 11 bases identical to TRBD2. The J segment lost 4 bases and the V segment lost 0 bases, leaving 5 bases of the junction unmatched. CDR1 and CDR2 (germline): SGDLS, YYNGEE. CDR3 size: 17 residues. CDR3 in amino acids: CASSVADSGRATGELFF. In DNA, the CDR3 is TGTGCCAGCAGCGTAGCGGATAGCGGGAGGGCCACCGGGGAGCTGTTTTTT.